The 6 T cell receptor beta chains given below trace back to one sample, sequenced in a study of spatial heterogeneity in lung cancer. Notes on the study in general: Higher tumor mutation counts went along with higher counts of expanded intratumoral alpha and beta TCRs.

Documented time point: sample taken at primary tumor resection. No antigen has been assigned to these receptors. TCRdb recomputed calls from the 5' RACE reads with MiXCR, one row per CDR3 protein. The sample consists of about 29,000 distinct CDR3 sequences, approximately 7% of them appearing once. The sequencing here drew on lung tumor tissue, taken at surgery. The receptor source for this set is a male donor with early-stage non-small cell lung cancer.

This clonotype is judged medium-sized. V is TRBV6-5 and J is TRBJ2-3; D unclear. CDR3 length equals 13 residues. Germline values: CDR1 MNHEY, CDR2 SVGAGI. V was shortened by 2 bases and J by 5 bases, with 8 bases between the two germline ends. CDR3 DNA: TGTGCCAGCAGTTACGGGTTCGGAGATACGCAGTATTTT. This translates into CASSYGFGDTQYF.

This clonotype was picked up many times. This chain uses TRBV4-1 with TRBJ2-3; possibly TRBD2 for D (7 bases). CDR1 is MGHRA and CDR2 is YSYEKL in the germline V gene. Trimming left V 1 base short and J 3 bases short, with 23 bases between. The CDR3 runs to 19 residues. The CDR3 coding sequence is TGCGCCAGCAGCCAAGTCGGGGGGCTGGGGGCCTCTAGGACAGATACGCAGTATTTT. Amino acids: CASSQVGGLGASRTDTQYF.

This clonotype has at least ten counts. The gene calls are TRBV6-5 and TRBJ1-6, with D possibly matching TRBD1 (5 bases). Germline CDR1 is MNHEY and CDR2 is SVGAGI. Trimming left V 6 bases short and J 9 bases short, with 12 bases between. The CDR3 is 13 residues long. The CDR3: CASRMNGGSPLHF. CDR3 DNA: TGTGCCAGCAGAATGAACGGGGGTTCACCCCTCCACTTT.

This clonotype came up many times. The chain carries TRBV7-8 and TRBJ2-7; D remains ambiguous. This CDR3 has 14 residues. Germline V lookup: CDR1 SGHVS, CDR2 FQNEAQ. The ends were cut back, 2 bases at V and 0 bases at J, with 8 bases in the middle. The DNA for the CDR3 is TGTGCCAGCAGCTTATTCCGAGACTCCTACGAGCAGTACTTC. It codes for CASSLFRDSYEQYF.

This clonotype was observed at least ten times. The chain recombines TRBV5-1 with TRBJ2-7; 9 nucleotides align to TRBD1. This CDR3 comprises 16 residues. V gave up 0 bases and J gave up 4 bases; unmatched junction bases: 8. Germline V lookup: CDR1 SGHRS, CDR2 YFSETQ. CDR3 loop: CASSLDADRGWYEQYF. In DNA, the CDR3 is TGCGCCAGCAGCTTGGACGCCGACAGGGGGTGGTACGAGCAGTACTTC.

This clonotype has just a few counts. The rearrangement uses TRBV4-2 and TRBJ1-6; TRBD1 agrees at 8 bases. The germline CDR1 and CDR2 sequences are LGHNA and YNFKEQ. The CDR3 loop spans 15 amino acids. Losses at the gene ends were 4 bases for V and 10 bases for J; bases not matched to a gene: 9. The CDR3 is CASSRQTGEESPLHF. CDR3 coding DNA: TGTGCCAGCAGCCGCCAGACAGGGGAGGAATCACCCCTCCACTTT.